The present T cell receptor (beta chain) was sequenced within a study of cytomegalovirus exposure and HLA in healthy donors. Clones were read by immunoSEQ multiplex PCR, and TCRdb kept only the in-frame ones, dropping some. The repertoire holds more than 250,000 clones, 87% seen once, with approximately 1.2% in the top ten. Study-level findings and limits: A later analysis found first-cohort TCR clusters tended to co-occur in the 95 to 150 validation repertoires. Across donors, most TCRs were seen rarely, yet some public ones were widespread. The classifier was said to identify cytomegalovirus status with high specificity and sensitivity.

About this clone itself: Its antigen is still unknown.

The V gene lost 3 bases and the J gene lost 3 bases, with 15 bases spanning the gap. The CDR3 extends over 16 amino acids. Germline V gene sequence: CDR1 ENHRY, CDR2 SYGVKD. This TCR came from a woman under 40 in good health and CMV-seropositive. The chain joins TRBV10-3 to TRBJ1-3; D remains ambiguous. Sequenced: PBMCs. The CDR3 nucleotides read TGTGCCATCAGTGATGTCCCTCGGAGCGATGGAAACACCATATATTTT. Translated, it gives CAISDVPRSDGNTIYF.